Listed here are 25 T cell receptor beta chains from one sample, sequenced in a study of blood T cell repertoires in COVID-19 (TCRdb year 2020). Library preparation used the immunoSEQ multiplex PCR assay. TCRdb re-hosts the immuneACCESS table, in-frame sequences only. Its copies lack some clones; in the studies checked, an unresolved V gene accounts for under half of them, and the cause for the rest is not known. This sample gives 250,000 or so clones in total; less than 90% of them show up just once. The ten biggest clones cover 1.5% of the sample. The sequenced sample consisted of peripheral blood. The receptors here all came from a woman in her thirties or forties who had recovered from COVID-19.

The rearrangement uses TRBV29-1 and TRBJ1-1; TRBD1 agrees at 7 bases. The junction had 10 bases not matched to a gene; V was cut back by 7 bases and J by 8 bases. Germline V gene lookup returns CDR1 SQVTM and CDR2 ANQGSEA. The CDR3 runs 12 residues. The CDR3 loop reads CSATTGWGEAFF. DNA of the CDR3: TGCAGCGCAACGACAGGGTGGGGGGAAGCTTTCTTT.

DNA of the CDR3: TGCGCCAGCAGCTCCAACGGGGGGGCCTACAATGAGCAGTTCTTC. This translates into CASSSNGGAYNEQFF. The rearrangement uses TRBV5-1 and TRBJ2-1, with 8 nucleotides matching TRBD2. Germline V lookup: CDR1 SGHRS, CDR2 YFSETQ. V shed 3 bases and J 2 bases; nucleotides not matched to a gene: 4. This CDR3 has 15 residues.

The gene calls are TRBV5-5 and TRBJ2-7, with 7 nucleotides matching TRBD1. There are 15 residues in the CDR3. Germline V lookup: CDR1 SGHKS, CDR2 YYEKEE (reference sequence). V was clipped by 4 bases and J by 7 bases; unmatched bases: 14. This chain's CDR3 is CASSPNRDSYREQYF. The DNA for the CDR3 is TGTGCCAGCAGCCCCAACCGGGACAGCTATCGGGAGCAGTACTTC.

The chain has TRBV6-2 or TRBV6-3 and TRBJ1-5, with D perhaps matching TRBD1 (5 bases). The V and J ends lost 0 bases and 5 bases respectively, with 11 bases between them. CDR3 length: 15 residues. CDR1 is MNHEY and CDR2 is SVGEGT in the germline V gene. CDR3 residues: CASSYSVGEDQPQHF. The CDR3 DNA reads as TGTGCCAGCAGTTACTCGGTAGGGGAGGATCAGCCCCAGCATTTT.

This chain's CDR3 is CAISESRNYGYTF. CDR3 coding DNA: TGTGCCATCAGTGAGTCGAGAAACTATGGCTACACCTTC. The chain recombines TRBV10-3 with TRBJ1-2, with D unresolved. V lost 0 bases and J lost 2, with 4 bases in between. The CDR3 has 13 amino acids. Germline assignment: CDR1 ENHRY and CDR2 SYGVKD.

The chain couples TRBV6-1 to TRBJ2-1, with 11 positions matching TRBD1. Germline V gene sequence: CDR1 MNHNS, CDR2 SASEGT. Trimming removed 4 bases from V and 7 bases from J; junction bases left unmatched: 15. CDR3 length: 18 residues. The DNA for the CDR3 is TGTGCCAGCAGTGTACGGCCCTACTCCGGGACAGGGGGTAATGAGCAGTTCTTC. Amino acids: CASSVRPYSGTGGNEQFF.

The chain joins TRBV19 to TRBJ2-1, with 7 bases that match TRBD2. The CDR3 totals 14 residues. V trimming: 10 bases; J trimming: 7 bases; junction bases outside the gene matches: 13. Germline CDR1 reads LNHDA; CDR2 reads SQIVND (reference sequence). The DNA for the CDR3 is TGTGCCACCCACGGGACTACTGGCTATAATGAGCAGTTCTTC. Protein: CATHGTTGYNEQFF.

Remarks on this clone: The sample has other DNA sequences that encode this CDR3 too. V is TRBV5-1 and J is TRBJ1-4; 7 bases align to TRBD1. V was pared by 0 bases and J by 2 bases, with 1 base of the junction left unmatched. Germline loops: CDR1 SGHRS, CDR2 YFSETQ. The CDR3 contains 15 residues. The CDR3 DNA is TGCGCCAGCAGCTTGGAGACAGGGACTAATGAAAAACTGTTTTTT. This encodes CASSLETGTNEKLFF. Full variable domain (rest looked up from reference TRBV5-1 and TRBJ1-4): KAGVTQTPRYLIKTRGQQVTLSCSPISGHRSVSWYQQTPGQGLQFLFEYFSETQRNKGNFPGRFSGRQFSNSRSEMNVSTLELGDSALYLCASSLETGTNEKLFFGSGTQLSVL.

This chain joins TRBV5-1 and TRBJ2-1; 11 bases line up with TRBD2. There are 19 residues in the CDR3. The V and J ends lost 5 bases and 6 bases, in that order; junction bases with no gene match: 19. CDR1 and CDR2 from the germline V gene are SGHRS and YFSETQ. CDR3 loop: CASSFPTSGDPWRSNEQFF. The DNA of the CDR3 is TGCGCCAGCAGTTTCCCGACTAGCGGGGACCCTTGGAGGTCCAATGAGCAGTTCTTC. Full variable domain (outside the CDR3, taken from reference TRBV5-1 and TRBJ2-1): KAGVTQTPRYLIKTRGQQVTLSCSPISGHRSVSWYQQTPGQGLQFLFEYFSETQRNKGNFPGRFSGRQFSNSRSEMNVSTLELGDSALYLCASSFPTSGDPWRSNEQFFGPGTRLTVL.

This clone has only one observation. The V and J genes are TRBV6-5 and TRBJ2-3; 9 nucleotides match TRBD2. Looked up from germline, CDR1 is MNHEY and CDR2 is SVGAGI. Unmatched junction bases numbered 6, after V lost 6 bases and J lost 5 bases. The CDR3 consists of 14 residues. The chain's CDR3 is CASRLSGGQDTQYF. The CDR3, as DNA: TGTGCCAGCAGGTTGAGCGGGGGGCAAGATACGCAGTATTTT.

CDR3 DNA: TGTGCCAGCAGTTTAACGGGGAGCGCAGATACGCAGTATTTT. Protein sequence: CASSLTGSADTQYF. The rearrangement links TRBV28 to TRBJ2-3; a weak D match, TRBD2 (5 bases). The V gene's germline CDR1 is MDHEN and CDR2 SYDVKM. The V gene lost 2 bases and the J gene lost 4 bases, with 10 bases spanning the gap. The CDR3 spans 14 residues.

CDR3 in amino acids: CASSLRPGAGELFF. The CDR3 nucleotides read TGTGCCAGCAGCTTGAGGCCAGGGGCCGGGGAGCTGTTTTTT. The chain is built from TRBV11-3 and TRBJ2-2; a weak D match, TRBD1 (6 bases). V lost 3 bases, J lost 6 bases, and 11 bases lay in between. Germline CDR1 and CDR2: SGHNT and YENEEA. CDR3 length: 14 amino acids. Complete variable domain (other parts from reference TRBV11-3 and TRBJ2-2): EAGVVQSPRYKIIEKKQPVAFWCNPISGHNTLYWYLQNLGQGPELLIRYENEEAVDDSQLPKDRFSAERLKGVDSTLKIQPAELGDSAVYLCASSLRPGAGELFFGEGSRLTVL.

The J gene is TRBJ2-1, the V gene TRBV7-2, with 15 nucleotides matching TRBD2. V trimming: 2 bases; J trimming: 7 bases; junction bases outside the gene matches: 3. CDR3 length: 16 amino acids. The V gene's germline CDR1 is SGHTA and CDR2 FQGNSA. The DNA for the CDR3 is TGTGCCAGCAGCTTACGGGGACTAGCGGGGGGTAATGAGCAGTTCTTC. This codes for CASSLRGLAGGNEQFF.

The rearrangement uses TRBV6-2 or TRBV6-3 and TRBJ2-3, with no clear D. Trimming removed 0 bases from V and 0 bases from J, with 7 bases in between. Germline-derived CDR1 and CDR2 are MNHEY and SVGEGT. CDR3 length equals 15 residues. The CDR3 bases are TGTGCCAGCAGTTACTCGCTACGGAGCACAGATACGCAGTATTTT. This encodes CASSYSLRSTDTQYF.

The chain links TRBV4-1 to TRBJ1-1, with D maybe TRBD1 (5 bases). V dropped 4 bases and J dropped 4 bases, with 13 bases sitting between them. The CDR3 is 14 residues long. Germline lookup yields CDR1 MGHRA and CDR2 YSYEKL. The CDR3 here is CASSPNVGGTEAFF. The CDR3 coding sequence is TGCGCCAGCAGCCCGAACGTGGGGGGCACTGAAGCTTTCTTT.

As for this clone: At one end the junction does not follow the germline gene, possibly because of a read error. The chain has TRBV3-1 (or the pseudogene TRBV3-2) and TRBJ1-1, with a possible D match to TRBD1 (5 bases). The CDR3 length is 13 residues. Germline V CDR1 and CDR2: LGHDT, YNNKEL (reference sequence). CDR3 sequence reads: CASSEDSYTEAFF. CDR3 in DNA: TGTGCCAGCAGCGAAGACAGTTACACTGAAGCTTTCTTT.

The rearrangement uses TRBV20-1 and TRBJ2-3, with D hard to call. The CDR3 sequence is 11 residues long. Trimming removed 3 bases from V and 5 bases from J, with 6 bases in between. Germline V CDR1 and CDR2: DFQATT, SNEGSKA (reference sequence). Written as DNA, the CDR3 is TGCAGTGCTAGCTGGAGAGATACGCAGTATTTT. It specifies CSASWRDTQYF.

The chain carries TRBV27 and TRBJ2-7, with D maybe TRBD1 (6 bases). The germline V gene encodes CDR1 MNHEY and CDR2 SMNVEV (reference sequence). V gave up 3 bases and J gave up 7 bases, with 16 bases separating them. The CDR3 is 14 amino acids. In DNA, the CDR3 is TGTGCCAGCAGTTTTCGCAGGGGATTTGGTGAGCAGTACTTC. Its translation is CASSFRRGFGEQYF.

The J gene is TRBJ1-1, the V gene TRBV6-5; possibly TRBD1 for D (5 bases). The V gene's germline CDR1 is MNHEY and CDR2 SVGAGI. The CDR3 length is 11 residues. DNA for the CDR3: TGTGCAGTGGAGGGGCACACTGAAGCTTTCTTT. Amino acid sequence: CAVEGHTEAFF.

The rearrangement links TRBV25-1 to TRBJ2-1, with 10 bases lining up with TRBD2. This CDR3 has 18 residues. The V segment lost 5 bases and the J segment 3 bases; nucleotides outside the gene matches: 13. The germline gives CDR1 MGHDK, CDR2 SYGVNS. In DNA, the CDR3 is TGTGCCAGCAGTTATGACTTTTTAGCGGGGGGCCACTACAATGAGCAGTTCTTC. As protein: CASSYDFLAGGHYNEQFF.

This clone has a handful of counts. The CDR3 reads CASSGQTGVSEQFF. DNA of the CDR3: TGCGCCAGCAGCGGCCAAACAGGGGTTAGTGAGCAGTTCTTC. The chain recombines TRBV5-1 with TRBJ2-1; 7 bases fit TRBD1. The ends lost 4 bases at V and 9 bases at J; junction bases unmatched: 10. The germline CDR1 and CDR2 sequences are SGHRS and YFSETQ. The CDR3 has 14 amino acids.

This clone was detected once. The V gene is TRBV18, the J gene TRBJ2-7; TRBD1 aligns across 10 bases. Germline CDR1 reads KGHSH; CDR2 reads LQKENI. V dropped 4 bases and J dropped 2; count of bases not matched to a gene: 5. The CDR3 contains 15 residues. The CDR3 nucleotides are TGTGCCAGCTCACGGCCGGGACAGGGGACCTACGAGCAGTACTTC. It specifies CASSRPGQGTYEQYF. The complete variable domain, with remaining parts taken from reference TRBV18 and TRBJ2-7, reads NAGVMQNPRHLVRRRGQEARLRCSPMKGHSHVYWYRQLPEEGLKFMVYLQKENIIDESGMPKERFSAEFPKEGPSILRIQQVVRGDSAAYFCASSRPGQGTYEQYFGPGTRLTVT.

The chain carries TRBV28 and TRBJ1-2; a possible D gene is TRBD1 (6 bases). Trimming cost V 8 bases and J 0 bases, with 10 bases left between them. CDR1 and CDR2 (germline): MDHEN, SYDVKM. CDR3 length: 13 amino acids. CDR3 bases: TGTGCCAGCGACAGGCTTCCTAACTATGGCTACACCTTC. Encoded protein: CASDRLPNYGYTF.

CDR3 region: CASIGTSNEKLFF. The CDR3 bases are TGTGCCAGCATCGGGACATCAAATGAAAAACTGTTTTTT. The chain carries TRBV6-5 and TRBJ1-4, with D possibly TRBD1 on 6 matching bases. The CDR3 is 13 residues long. CDR1 is MNHEY and CDR2 is SVGAGI in the germline V gene. Trimming shortened V by 7 bases and J by 5 bases, and 11 bases separated the two germline ends.

This clone came up a few times. The chain employs TRBV5-4 and TRBJ1-1; TRBD1 is a possible D gene (6 bases). The germline V gene has CDR1 SGHNT and CDR2 YYREEE (reference sequence). V shed 1 base and J shed 4 bases, with 8 bases lying between them. The CDR3 length is 13 residues. The CDR3 DNA follows: TGTGCCAGCAGCTTGAGGGGGAGCACTGAAGCTTTCTTT. The encoded protein is CASSLRGSTEAFF.